This T cell receptor beta chain was obtained from a study of blood T cell repertoires in COVID-19. Turning to the study itself: Collection of acute and convalescent COVID-19 samples took place in the United States, Italy and Spain. PBMCs, B-cell-depleted T cells, or T cells were the source of the cDNA or gDNA that made up the material.

The V and J ends lost 10 bases and 2 bases respectively, with 15 bases between them. Germline-derived CDR1 and CDR2 are MNHEY and SVGAGI. The CDR3 totals 14 residues. The table came from immunoSEQ multiplex PCR; TCRdb's copy has only in-frame clones and leaves some out. The sample lists about 62,000 clones, more than 90% occurring once. The sample was peripheral blood. This clonotype was obtained from a human donor in a cohort sampled during active COVID-19. V usage is TRBV6-5 and J usage is TRBJ1-5, with unresolved D. The CDR3 DNA is TGTGCCACCATCCCCCCAAGCCGCAATCAGCCCCAGCATTTT. Translation: CATIPPSRNQPQHF.